These 30 T cell receptor beta chains share one sample of origin, sequenced in a study of regulatory T cells in long-lasting Graves disease. Arm-PCR of CDR3 regions and iRepertoire HTBI primers were the basis on which TCR beta libraries were built. TCRdb ran MiXCR on the multiplex PCR reads and lists one entry per CDR3 protein. The sample records about 530,000 distinct CDR3 sequences, about 16% being singletons. Time point of the sample: newly diagnosed GD, antithyroid drugs for less than 3 months. PBMC-extracted RNA yielded the TCR library. These same data were also listed under a study on T cells in Graves' hyperthyroidism and ophthalmopathy.

The starting material was peripheral blood mononuclear cells (PBMCs), obtained at new diagnosis, from a patient treated with antithyroid drugs. All receptors derive from a woman aged 35-65 years with Graves disease.

V is TRBV20-1 and J is TRBJ2-3; TRBD1 matches 12 bases. CDR1 is DFQATT and CDR2 is SNEGSKA in the germline V gene (reference sequence). The CDR3 runs 20 residues. With 5 bases clipped from V and 2 bases from J, the junction kept 20 bases outside the gene matches. The CDR3 DNA follows: TGCAGTGCTCCACTTAGGGACAGGGGGCGCGTTGCAGGGGCCACAGATACGCAGTATTTT. Its protein is CSAPLRDRGRVAGATDTQYF.

This clonotype was recorded a few times. The germline gene is not matched at one end of the junction; a read error may be the cause. The V and J genes are TRBV4-1 and TRBJ2-7; possibly TRBD2 for D (5 bases). The CDR3 totals 17 residues. Germline loops: CDR1 MGHRA, CDR2 YSYEKL. CDR3 region: CASSQAMDGGFSFEQYF. CDR3 in DNA: TGCGCCAGCAGCCAAGCGATGGACGGAGGTTTTTCCTTCGAGCAGTACTTC.

This clonotype has ten or more counts. The chain is built from TRBV24-1 and TRBJ2-7; 9 bases line up with TRBD1. Germline CDR1 and CDR2: KGHDR and SFDVKD. This CDR3 comprises 15 residues. With V trimmed by 4 bases and J by 5 bases, 8 bases remained unmatched. The CDR3 region is CATSDARTGVHEQYF. Here the CDR3 DNA reads TGTGCCACCAGTGACGCGAGGACAGGGGTCCACGAGCAGTACTTC.

This clonotype was counted a few times. This chain uses TRBV28 with TRBJ2-3, with 8 bases fitting TRBD2. With V trimmed by 7 bases and J by 5 bases, 11 bases remained unmatched. This CDR3 contains 15 residues. Per germline, CDR1 MDHEN and CDR2 SYDVKM. CDR3 sequence (DNA): TGTGCCAGCACCCAGGCCGGGGGGGCCAAAGATACGCAGTATTTT. Protein product: CASTQAGGAKDTQYF.

This clonotype was found a few times. This chain joins TRBV18 and TRBJ2-2; D unclear. The CDR3 is 14 amino acids. V lost 2 bases to trimming and J lost 6 bases, with 10 bases between them. CDR1 and CDR2 (germline): KGHSH, LQKENI. CDR3 bases: TGTGCCAGCTCACCAAAAGGTGGTTCCGGGGAGCTGTTTTTT. Translated: CASSPKGGSGELFF.

The CDR3 loop reads CASQDRGGYNEQFF. CDR3 nucleotide sequence: TGTGCCAGCCAGGACAGGGGAGGGTACAATGAGCAGTTCTTC. The chain is built from TRBV19 and TRBJ2-1, with TRBD1 matching 9 bases. Germline V lookup: CDR1 LNHDA, CDR2 SQIVND (reference sequence). CDR3 length: 14 residues. The V and J ends lost 9 bases and 4 bases, in that order; junction bases with no gene match: 7.

This clonotype has a count of ten or more. The CDR3 loop is CASSEEGWSGNTIYF. In nucleotides, the CDR3 is TGTGCCAGCAGTGAAGAGGGATGGTCTGGAAACACCATATATTTT. The rearrangement links TRBV2 to TRBJ1-3; D is unresolved. Trimming cost V 1 base and J 1 base, with 8 bases left between them. The CDR3 covers 15 residues. CDR1 is SNHLY and CDR2 is FYNNEI in the germline V gene. The whole variable domain, filled in from reference TRBV2 and TRBJ1-3, reads EPEVTQTPSHQVTQMGQEVILRCVPISNHLYFYWYRQILGQKVEFLVSFYNNEISEKSEIFDDQFSVERPDGSNFTLKIRSTKLEDSAMYFCASSEEGWSGNTIYFGEGSWLTVV.

There are many counts of this clonotype. The J gene is TRBJ1-4, the V gene TRBV2, with a possible D match to TRBD1 (6 bases). CDR3 length: 13 amino acids. Trimming cost V 7 bases and J 7 bases, with 13 bases left between them. From germline, CDR1 is SNHLY and CDR2 FYNNEI. The CDR3 sequence is CASTQEGGEKLFF. CDR3 bases: TGTGCCAGCACCCAAGAGGGGGGTGAAAAACTGTTTTTT.

This clonotype appeared many times. The V call is TRBV6-5, the J call TRBJ1-1; D not certain. CDR3 length: 17 residues. The ends were cut back, 2 bases at V and 0 bases at J, with 16 bases in the middle. Germline CDR1 reads MNHEY; CDR2 reads SVGAGI. In DNA form, the CDR3 reads TGTGCCAGCAGTTACACTTCGCGGGGATCGATGAACACTGAAGCTTTCTTT. It specifies CASSYTSRGSMNTEAFF.

The CDR3 region has the DNA TGTGCCAGCAGCCAAGGTACCGGGACTGGCTACACCTTC. Translated, it gives CASSQGTGTGYTF. The chain joins TRBV14 to TRBJ1-2; a possible D gene is TRBD1 (5 bases). Germline V CDR1 and CDR2: SGHDN, FVKESK. The CDR3 loop spans 13 amino acids. Trimming took 1 base from V and 7 from J, leaving 10 bases between them.

The chain joins TRBV19 to TRBJ1-2; D not resolved. Germline lookup yields CDR1 LNHDA and CDR2 SQIVND (reference sequence). Trimming took off 5 bases at V and 8 bases at J, with 15 bases between the two ends. CDR3 length equals 13 residues. The CDR3 DNA is TGTGCCAGTAGTGATTCGGGGAGGGAAGGCTACACCTTC. Amino acid sequence: CASSDSGREGYTF.

This clonotype has a handful of counts. The gene calls are TRBV11-1 and TRBJ1-6; D is possibly TRBD1 (5 bases). The CDR3 runs to 14 residues. CDR1 SGHAT and CDR2 FQDESV come from the germline V gene (reference sequence). Trimming stripped 7 bases from V and 8 bases from J, with 15 bases between. CDR3 amino acids: CASTLMGEDSPLHF. CDR3 bases: TGTGCCAGCACCTTGATGGGGGAAGATTCACCCCTCCACTTT.

V and J are TRBV12-5 and TRBJ2-1, with 10 nucleotides matching TRBD2. Germline lookup yields CDR1 LGHNT and CDR2 FRNRAP. This CDR3 has 16 amino acids. V gave up 1 base and J gave up 8 bases; unmatched junction bases: 8. CDR3 protein: CASGLAPQRGGHEQFF. CDR3 DNA sequence: TGTGCTAGTGGTTTGGCCCCCCAGCGGGGGGGCCATGAGCAGTTCTTC.

This clonotype was seen only a few times. This rearrangement joins TRBV6-2 or TRBV6-3 to TRBJ1-5; the match to TRBD1 covers 9 bases. This CDR3 region has 15 residues. Germline assignment: CDR1 MNHEY and CDR2 SVGEGT. V lost 4 bases, J lost 5 bases, and 6 bases stayed unmatched. The CDR3 nucleotides are TGTGCCAGCAGTTCGAACAGGGGGCTTCATCAGCCCCAGCATTTT. Translating it yields CASSSNRGLHQPQHF.

This clonotype was counted at least ten times. The chain has TRBV9 and TRBJ2-3; 9 bases fit TRBD2. Losses at the gene ends were 1 base for V and 2 bases for J; bases not matched to a gene: 2. The V gene's germline CDR1 is SGDLS and CDR2 YYNGEE. This CDR3 is built from 15 residues. CDR3 nucleotides: TGTGCCAGCAGCGTACTAGCGGGAATCACAGATACGCAGTATTTT. This gives the protein CASSVLAGITDTQYF.

As regards this clonotype: It may be a read error: a sequence one base away is much more abundant. The genes are TRBV12-3 or TRBV12-4 and TRBJ1-1; no clear D. This CDR3 region has 13 residues. DNA for the CDR3: TGTGCCAGCAGTTCTGTCCGGTACACTGAAGCTTCCTTT. Translating gives CASSSVRYTEASF.

This clonotype came up many times. V gene TRBV7-9 combines with J gene TRBJ2-7; TRBD1 aligns across 9 bases. Germline CDR1 is SEHNR and CDR2 is FQNEAQ (reference sequence). This CDR3 is built from 16 residues. J was trimmed by 1 base and V by 4 bases; bases with no gene match: 8. As DNA, the CDR3 is TGTGCCAGCAGCTCCAGGACAGGGGAAAAATCCTACGAGCAGTACTTC. This gives the protein CASSSRTGEKSYEQYF.

This clonotype was seen at least ten times. This sequence joins TRBV11-3 and TRBJ2-2; maybe TRBD1 (6 bases). There are 18 residues in the CDR3. V lost 4 bases to trimming and J lost 0 bases, with 18 bases between them. Germline CDR1 and CDR2: SGHNT and YENEEA. CDR3 region: CASSWYSPHRANTGELFF. CDR3 nucleotides: TGTGCCAGCAGCTGGTACAGCCCCCACAGGGCGAACACCGGGGAGCTGTTTTTT.

This clonotype has ten or more counts. The V call is TRBV15, the J call TRBJ2-7; TRBD1 aligns across 8 bases. V shed 4 bases and J 4 bases; nucleotides not matched to a gene: 6. Germline V lookup: CDR1 LNHNV, CDR2 YYDKDF (reference sequence). The CDR3 extends over 14 amino acids. The CDR3 sequence is CATSTGQGSYEQYF. DNA of the CDR3: TGTGCCACCAGCACCGGACAGGGTAGTTACGAGCAGTACTTC.

This clonotype was counted at least ten times. The V and J genes are TRBV2 and TRBJ2-7; 9 nucleotides line up with TRBD1. Germline CDR1 reads SNHLY; CDR2 reads FYNNEI. The CDR3 is made up of 15 amino acids. The trim removed 3 bases at V and 6 bases at J, leaving 9 bases unmatched. The CDR3 loop is CASSDAGTGNSEQYF. CDR3 coding DNA: TGTGCCAGCAGTGACGCCGGGACAGGGAACTCCGAGCAGTACTTC.

The J gene is TRBJ2-1, the V gene TRBV11-3, with D possibly being TRBD2 (6 bases). The CDR3 runs 13 residues. V lost 1 base and J lost 9, with 10 bases in between. Per the germline V gene, CDR1 is SGHNT and CDR2 is YENEEA. CDR3 coding DNA: TGTGCCAGCAGCTTAGCAACTAGCACTGAGCAGTTCTTC. It is translated as CASSLATSTEQFF.

In its sample, this clonotype was seen many times. The chain couples TRBV3-1 to TRBJ1-1; D unresolved. In germline, CDR1 is LGHDT, CDR2 YNNKEL (reference sequence). The CDR3 covers 15 residues. Trimming stripped 1 base from V and 1 base from J, with 10 bases between. CDR3 nucleotides: TGTGCCAGCAGCCAAGGGGGAATTGGGAACACTGAAGCTTTCTTT. This codes for CASSQGGIGNTEAFF.

This clonotype was picked up many times. The V gene is TRBV12-3 or TRBV12-4, the J gene TRBJ2-5, with no clear D. Trimming shortened V by 2 bases and J by 5 bases, and 6 bases separated the two germline ends. The CDR3 is made up of 12 amino acids. CDR3 residues: CASSLSDETQYF. The CDR3 region has the DNA TGTGCCAGCAGTTTATCCGACGAGACCCAGTACTTC.

With respect to this clonotype: It may be a read error: a sequence one base away is much more abundant. The conserved phenylalanine or tryptophan is not found at the CDR3 terminus, so this likely reflects a read error. The chain combines TRBV20-1 with TRBJ2-1; 7 bases match TRBD1. With V trimmed by 6 bases and J by 4 bases, 3 bases remained unmatched. Germline V gene lookup returns CDR1 DFQATT and CDR2 SNEGSKA (reference sequence). CDR3 length: 12 amino acids. The CDR3 protein is CSATGQYNEQFV. DNA for the CDR3: TGCAGTGCCACGGGACAGTACAATGAGCAGTTCGTC.

There are many counts of this clonotype. This chain uses TRBV28 with TRBJ1-2, with a possible D match to TRBD1 (6 bases). This CDR3 comprises 17 residues. V was clipped by 6 bases and J by 4 bases, with 24 bases between them. Germline V gene data show CDR1 as MDHEN and CDR2 as SYDVKM. The CDR3 nucleotides read TGTGCCAGCAGCAGCCCACAGGGAGGGGTTTCCAGCTATGGCTACACCTTC. Amino acids: CASSSPQGGVSSYGYTF.

This clonotype occurred many times. The rearrangement links TRBV2 to TRBJ1-4; D not certain. The CDR3 contains 11 residues. CDR1 is SNHLY, CDR2 FYNNEI, per germline. Trimming left V 8 bases short and J 11 bases short, with 12 bases between. DNA of the CDR3: TGTGCCAGCCAGGTTGAGAGGAAACTGTTTTTT. Amino acid sequence: CASQVERKLFF.

On this clonotype itself: Since a much larger clone is just one base distant, this may be a read error. The chain combines TRBV19 with TRBJ1-1; D uncertain. This CDR3 comprises 13 residues. Germline CDR1 is LNHDA and CDR2 is SQIVND (reference sequence). The CDR3 DNA reads TGTGCCAGTAGGAACCCATTCAACACTGAAGCTCTCTTT. It translates to CASRNPFNTEALF.

This clonotype was found many times. The CDR3 protein is CASSPRAVNQPQHF. The CDR3 nucleotides are TGTGCCAGCTCACCACGGGCAGTAAATCAGCCCCAGCATTTT. J is TRBJ1-5 and V is TRBV18; D is undetermined. This CDR3 spans 14 amino acids. Trimming took 1 base from V and 4 from J, leaving 8 bases between them. The V gene's germline CDR1 is KGHSH and CDR2 LQKENI.

This rearrangement joins TRBV5-1 to TRBJ2-7; 7 bases fit TRBD1. Germline lookup yields CDR1 SGHRS and CDR2 YFSETQ. The CDR3 has 15 amino acids. Trimming at V came to 2 bases and at J to 2 bases, leaving 7 bases not matched to a gene. In nucleotides, the CDR3 is TGCGCCAGCAGCTTCTCTCCCGGGACAGCCTACGAGCAGTACTTC. It yields the protein CASSFSPGTAYEQYF. Variable domain in full (rest from reference TRBV5-1 and TRBJ2-7): KAGVTQTPRYLIKTRGQQVTLSCSPISGHRSVSWYQQTPGQGLQFLFEYFSETQRNKGNFPGRFSGRQFSNSRSEMNVSTLELGDSALYLCASSFSPGTAYEQYFGPGTRLTVT.

Many counts were recorded for this clonotype. This chain joins TRBV2 and TRBJ1-4, with D tentatively TRBD1 (5 bases). The CDR3 contains 14 residues. The germline V and J ends were trimmed by 4 bases and 1 base, with 7 bases remaining between them. Germline V gene sequence: CDR1 SNHLY, CDR2 FYNNEI. This CDR3 reads CASSVRGTNEKLFF. The CDR3 DNA follows: TGTGCCAGCAGTGTAAGGGGAACTAATGAAAAACTGTTTTTT.